The subject of this entry is one TCR beta chain. Its antigen is unknown. The data derive from a study of shared clonotypes between healthy human individuals. Study-level results: Only a few donors were included, so the genetic and exposure-history diversity represented was limited.

The V end lost 0 bases, the J end lost 3 bases, and 8 bases lay between the germline ends. In germline, CDR1 is SGHAT, CDR2 FQNNGV. This CDR3 is built from 14 residues. Samples underwent the assay at deep level. Each unsorted PBMC replicate got 300 ng genomic DNA, tens of thousands of genomes. Repertoires were generated with immunoSEQ multiplex PCR, while TCRdb's copy carries only in-frame clones and drops some. This table holds about 490,000 clones, around 80% found once. Donors, without exception, were Caucasian adults residing in Nashville, Tennessee. The chain is built from TRBV11-2 and TRBJ1-2; a weak D match, TRBD1 (5 bases). The specimen sequenced was PBMCs. This sequence originates from a woman in her 40s in good health. Some clones in this sample may be carry-over from other donors' samples. For the CDR3, the DNA is TGTGCCAGCAGCTTAGATTTGGGGCACTATGGCTACACCTTC. Translation: CASSLDLGHYGYTF.